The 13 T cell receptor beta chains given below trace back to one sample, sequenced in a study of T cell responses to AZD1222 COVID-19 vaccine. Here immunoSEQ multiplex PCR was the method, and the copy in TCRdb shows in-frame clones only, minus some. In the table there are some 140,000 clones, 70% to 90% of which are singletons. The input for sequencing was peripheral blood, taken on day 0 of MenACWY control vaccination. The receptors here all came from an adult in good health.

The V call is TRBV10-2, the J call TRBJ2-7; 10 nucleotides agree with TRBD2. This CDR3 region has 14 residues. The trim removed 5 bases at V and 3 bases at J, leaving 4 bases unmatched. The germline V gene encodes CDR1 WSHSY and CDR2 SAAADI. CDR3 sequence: CASSPASGGYEQYV. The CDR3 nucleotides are TGCGCCAGCAGTCCCGCTAGCGGGGGCTACGAGCAGTACGTC.

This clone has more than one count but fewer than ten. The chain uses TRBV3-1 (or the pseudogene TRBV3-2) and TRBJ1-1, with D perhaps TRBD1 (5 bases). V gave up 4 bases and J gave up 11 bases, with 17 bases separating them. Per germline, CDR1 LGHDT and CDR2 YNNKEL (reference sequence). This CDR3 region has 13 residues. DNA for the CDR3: TGTGCCAGCAGCCCCTTGGGGGGGTCTAAGGCTTTCTTT. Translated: CASSPLGGSKAFF.

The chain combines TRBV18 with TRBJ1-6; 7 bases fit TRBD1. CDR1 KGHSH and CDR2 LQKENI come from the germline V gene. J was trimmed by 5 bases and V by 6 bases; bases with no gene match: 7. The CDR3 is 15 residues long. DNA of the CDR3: TGTGCCAGCTCCGCGACCGGGACAGATAATTCACCCCTCCACTTT. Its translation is CASSATGTDNSPLHF.

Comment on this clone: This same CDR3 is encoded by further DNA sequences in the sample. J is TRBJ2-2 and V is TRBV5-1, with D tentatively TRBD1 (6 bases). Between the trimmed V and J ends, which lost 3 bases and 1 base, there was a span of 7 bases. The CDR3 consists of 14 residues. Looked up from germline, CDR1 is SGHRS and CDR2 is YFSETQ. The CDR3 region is CASSSTGNTGELFF. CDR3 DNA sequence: TGCGCCAGCAGCTCGACAGGGAACACCGGGGAGCTGTTTTTT.

CDR3 loop: CASSALQGVSGNTIYF. The CDR3, as DNA: TGCGCCAGCAGCGCACTTCAGGGGGTCTCTGGAAACACCATATATTTT. The gene calls are TRBV5-1 and TRBJ1-3, with 7 bases matching TRBD1. Germline lookup yields CDR1 SGHRS and CDR2 YFSETQ. The CDR3 runs to 16 residues. The trim removed 4 bases at V and 0 bases at J, leaving 7 bases unmatched.

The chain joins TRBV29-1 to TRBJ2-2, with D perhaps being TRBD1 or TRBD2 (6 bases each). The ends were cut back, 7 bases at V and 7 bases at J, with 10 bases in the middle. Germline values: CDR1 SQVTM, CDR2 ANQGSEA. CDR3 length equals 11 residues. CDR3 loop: CSGGASGELFF. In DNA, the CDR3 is TGCAGCGGGGGGGCAAGCGGGGAGCTGTTTTTT.

CDR3 sequence reads: CASSRGDRGPEQYF. For the CDR3, the DNA is TGTGCCAGCTCACGTGGGGACAGGGGCCCCGAGCAGTACTTC. This sequence joins TRBV7-2 and TRBJ2-7; 10 bases line up with TRBD1. This CDR3 spans 14 amino acids. With V trimmed by 8 bases and J by 6 bases, 10 bases remained unmatched. The germline CDR1 and CDR2 sequences are SGHTA and FQGNSA.

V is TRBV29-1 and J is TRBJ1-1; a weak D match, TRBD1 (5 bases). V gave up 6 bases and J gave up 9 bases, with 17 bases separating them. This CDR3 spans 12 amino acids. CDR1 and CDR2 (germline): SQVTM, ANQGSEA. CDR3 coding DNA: TGCAGCGTCACGCGGGGGGGAAACAAAGCTTTCTTT. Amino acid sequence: CSVTRGGNKAFF.

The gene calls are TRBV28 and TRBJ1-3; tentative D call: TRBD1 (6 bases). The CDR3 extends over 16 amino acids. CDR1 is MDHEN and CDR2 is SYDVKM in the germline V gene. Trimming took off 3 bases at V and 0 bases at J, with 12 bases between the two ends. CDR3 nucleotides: TGTGCCAGCAGTTTTCGACAGGTTCTCTCTGGAAACACCATATATTTT. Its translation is CASSFRQVLSGNTIYF.

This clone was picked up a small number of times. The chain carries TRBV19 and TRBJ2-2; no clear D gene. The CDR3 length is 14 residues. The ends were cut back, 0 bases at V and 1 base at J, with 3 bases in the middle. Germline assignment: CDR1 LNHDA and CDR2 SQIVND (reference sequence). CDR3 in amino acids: CASSIDLNTGELFF. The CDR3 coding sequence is TGTGCCAGTAGTATAGATCTGAACACCGGGGAGCTGTTTTTT.

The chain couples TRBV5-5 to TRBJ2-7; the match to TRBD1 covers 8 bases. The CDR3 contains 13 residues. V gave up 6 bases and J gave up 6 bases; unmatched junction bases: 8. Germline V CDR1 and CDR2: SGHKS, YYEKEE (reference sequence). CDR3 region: CASTRGPEGEQYV. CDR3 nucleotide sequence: TGTGCCAGCACCAGGGGGCCTGAAGGCGAGCAGTACGTC.

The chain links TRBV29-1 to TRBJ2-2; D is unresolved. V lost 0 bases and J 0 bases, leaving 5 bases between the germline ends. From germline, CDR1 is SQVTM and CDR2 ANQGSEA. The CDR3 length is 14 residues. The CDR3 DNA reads TGCAGCGTTGAAGAAGGCTCGAACACCGGGGAGCTGTTTTTT. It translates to CSVEEGSNTGELFF.

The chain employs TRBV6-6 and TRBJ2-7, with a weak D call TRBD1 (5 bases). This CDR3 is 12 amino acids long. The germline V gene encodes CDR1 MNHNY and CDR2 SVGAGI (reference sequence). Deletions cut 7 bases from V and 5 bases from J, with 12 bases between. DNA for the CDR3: TGTGCCAGCAATTGGGGCGAAAACGAGCAGTACTTC. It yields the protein CASNWGENEQYF.